This T cell receptor (beta chain) was sequenced during a study of blood T cell repertoires in COVID-19. Study background: Material from acute and convalescent COVID-19 was sourced from the United States, Italy and Spain. PBMCs, B-cell-depleted T cells, or T cells provided the cDNA or gDNA that made up the material.

Authors' analysis steps: For nucleated cells, counts were estimated from reference gene primer amplification. TCRdb's table, derived via immunoSEQ multiplex PCR, lists solely in-frame clones and lacks some. The DNA was the basis for D and trimming; V, J and clone size are from that table. The table lists 11,000 to 15,000 clones, about four fifths of them singletons. Material for sequencing was peripheral blood. The sequence was obtained from a woman aged 55-70 years with acute or convalescent COVID-19.

This chain's CDR3 is CASNGGRAGISYNEQFF. The CDR3 DNA reads TGTGCCAGCAACGGTGGGAGAGCGGGGATATCCTACAATGAGCAGTTCTTC. The chain has TRBV7-2 and TRBJ2-1, with TRBD2 matching over 7 bases. Germline CDR1 reads SGHTA; CDR2 reads FQGNSA. Trimming cost V 7 bases and J 1 base; bases outside gene matches: 13. The CDR3 has 17 amino acids.